These T cell receptor beta chains were read from a single sample in a study of T cells in Graves' hyperthyroidism and ophthalmopathy. TCRdb re-analysed the multiplex PCR reads in MiXCR, keeping a single row per CDR3 protein. The profile covers around 340,000 distinct CDR3 sequences, with about a sixth appearing a single time and roughly 35% taken by the ten largest. Sequenced sample: blood. The receptors originated from a woman in her 30s with Graves' hyperthyroidism that later progressed to Graves' ophthalmopathy. Both conserved end residues are part of each CDR3. The D gene is left open where the match is weak. The listing skips clone size in some rows; elsewhere it reads once, few, many or a size class.

CDR3 DNA,CDR3 protein,CDR3 length,D gene,J gene,V gene,clone size
TGCGCCAGCAGCTTGGCTGGTCAGCCGGAGCAGTACTTC,CASSLAGQPEQYF,13,NA,TRBJ2-7,TRBV5-1,many
TGTGCCAGCAGCCAAGGAGGGACAGGGGCCCGGGGGACCCAGTACTTC,CASSQGGTGARGTQYF,16,TRBD1,TRBJ2-5,TRBV3-1,many
TGTGCCAGCAGTGACGCAGATGAAGCCTCTGGAAACACCATATATTTT,CASSDADEASGNTIYF,16,NA,TRBJ1-3,TRBV2,many
TGCGCCAGCAGCTTTTTGGGACAGATGAACACTGAAGCTTTCTTT,CASSFLGQMNTEAFF,15,TRBD1,TRBJ1-1,TRBV5-1,many
TGTGCCAGTAGTATAATCCCGGGACAGACCACATTCCAGTACTTC,CASSIIPGQTTFQYF,15,TRBD1,TRBJ2-4,TRBV19,few
TGTGCCAGCACCACGGGGGGAACACTCGAGCAGTACTTC,CASTTGGTLEQYF,13,TRBD2,TRBJ2-7,TRBV2,many
TGTGCCAGCAGTTTTTTCGTTGGAGGGGGCCCTAATTCACCCCTCCACTTT,CASSFFVGGGPNSPLHF,17,TRBD1,TRBJ1-6,TRBV27,many
TGTGCCAGCAGCACCCGGCCCGCGCGGGAGGCTGGTACGCAGTATTTT,CASSTRPAREAGTQYF,16,TRBD2,TRBJ2-3,TRBV11-3,NA
TGCGCCAGCAGACCCGGACAGGGGATAGGCGGGGAGCTGTTTTTT,CASRPGQGIGGELFF,15,TRBD1,TRBJ2-2,TRBV5-1,NA
TGTGCCAGCATCGGGACAGCTTCACCCCTCCACTTT,CASIGTASPLHF,12,TRBD1,TRBJ1-6,TRBV6-1,many
TGTGCCAGCAGCTTCCTAGCGGGACCTGGGGCCAACGTCCTGACTTTC,CASSFLAGPGANVLTF,16,TRBD2,TRBJ2-6,TRBV11-1,NA
TGTGCCAGCAGCTTTCCCGGGACCAGCAATGAGCAGTTCTTC,CASSFPGTSNEQFF,14,NA,TRBJ2-1,TRBV5-5,many
TGTGCCAGCAGTTTATCCGGGAGGGCCCCCTACGAGCAGTACTTC,CASSLSGRAPYEQYF,15,TRBD2,TRBJ2-7,TRBV27,many
TGTGCCACCTCTCCCTGGGACAGGGGGTTTACCGGGGAGCTGTTTTTT,CATSPWDRGFTGELFF,16,TRBD1,TRBJ2-2,TRBV19,NA
TGTGCCAGCAGCCAAGATTGGATCGGGGGCGGCGATGGCTACACCTTC,CASSQDWIGGGDGYTF,16,NA,TRBJ1-2,TRBV3-1,many
TGTGCCAGTAGTATTGGGGTCAGTGAAGCTTTCTTT,CASSIGVSEAFF,12,NA,TRBJ1-1,TRBV19,NA
TGCAGCGTCCCGGGACCCAGCCTTAACGAGCAGTACTTC,CSVPGPSLNEQYF,13,NA,TRBJ2-7,TRBV29-1,NA
TGCGCCAGCAGCCAATCGGAGCCTGGGGCCAACGTCCTGACTTTC,CASSQSEPGANVLTF,15,NA,TRBJ2-6,TRBV4-1,few
TGTGCCAGCAGTTGGGGACTAGCGGGAGCGCAAGAGACCCAGTACTTC,CASSWGLAGAQETQYF,16,TRBD2,TRBJ2-5,TRBV27,many
TGTGCCAGCAGCCAGACTGGGGACAGTCCGTCCTACGAGCAGTACTTC,CASSQTGDSPSYEQYF,16,TRBD1,TRBJ2-7,TRBV11-2,many
TGTGCCAGCAGACTGACAGGGAGGATTGGCTACACCTTC,CASRLTGRIGYTF,13,TRBD1,TRBJ1-2,TRBV12-3/TRBV12-4,NA
TGCGCCAGCAGCCCTTCTTTATTAGCGGGAGCTCGCGAGCAGTACTTC,CASSPSLLAGAREQYF,16,TRBD2,TRBJ2-7,TRBV5-1,many
TGTGCCAGCAGCTCACGGACAGGGGACAAGTACAATGAGCAGTTCTTC,CASSSRTGDKYNEQFF,16,TRBD1,TRBJ2-1,TRBV11-2,many
TGTGCCAGCAGCTTAGAAGCGGGCGCCCAAGAGACCCAGTACTTC,CASSLEAGAQETQYF,15,NA,TRBJ2-5,TRBV7-2,many
TGTGCCAGCAGCTTGGAGGGACAGGGTATTGATAATTCACCCCTCCACTTT,CASSLEGQGIDNSPLHF,17,TRBD1,TRBJ1-6,TRBV5-6,many
TGTGCCAGCCAGATGGGCGGGCGTGGCACTGAAGCTTTCTTT,CASQMGGRGTEAFF,14,NA,TRBJ1-1,TRBV3-1,NA
TGCGCCAGCAGCTTGGAGGCAGGGTCATATTCACCCCTCCACTTT,CASSLEAGSYSPLHF,15,NA,TRBJ1-6,TRBV5-1,many
TGTGCCAGCAGTCCGGGGGGTACTAGCGGGAGCTACAATGAGCAGTTCTTC,CASSPGGTSGSYNEQFF,17,TRBD2,TRBJ2-1,TRBV12-3/TRBV12-4,many
TGTGCCTGGAGTAAAGGCAGCCACTATGGCTACACCTTC,CAWSKGSHYGYTF,13,NA,TRBJ1-2,TRBV30,many
TGTGCCAGCAGCTTAGCTTTTACGGGAGGGCCGAAGGATGAGCGGTTCTTC,CASSLAFTGGPKDERFF,17,TRBD2,TRBJ2-1,TRBV7-2,NA
TGTGCCAGCAGCCGAGGAACCTCCTACGAGCAGTACTTC,CASSRGTSYEQYF,13,NA,TRBJ2-7,TRBV11-1,once
TGTGCCAGTCAGACAGGGTTCGGCTACAATGAGCAGTTCTTC,CASQTGFGYNEQFF,14,TRBD1,TRBJ2-1,TRBV19,many
TGTGCCAGCAGCTACCGGGCCCACGAGCAGTACTTC,CASSYRAHEQYF,12,NA,TRBJ2-7,TRBV11-2,many
TGTGCCAGCAGCTTAGCAGCTAGCGGGAGGGTGTCCTACAATGAGCAGTTCTTC,CASSLAASGRVSYNEQFF,18,TRBD2,TRBJ2-1,TRBV13,NA
TGCGCCAGCAGCCTCGCGGAAGCGGGGGGCGGGGAGCTGTTTTTT,CASSLAEAGGGELFF,15,TRBD2,TRBJ2-2,TRBV4-1,NA
TGCGCCAGCAGCTTGGATAGCGGGAGATCAGATACGCAGTATTTT,CASSLDSGRSDTQYF,15,TRBD2,TRBJ2-3,TRBV5-1,NA
TGTGCCAGCTCATGGACAGGGAACGGTGACACTGAAGCTTTCTTT,CASSWTGNGDTEAFF,15,TRBD1,TRBJ1-1,TRBV18,many
TGTGCCAGCAGGCTGACAGGGAATAGCAATCAGCCCCAGCATTTT,CASRLTGNSNQPQHF,15,TRBD1,TRBJ1-5,TRBV27,few
TGTGCCAGCTACCCTGGGGGACTCAACACCGGGGAGCTGTTTTTT,CASYPGGLNTGELFF,15,NA,TRBJ2-2,TRBV11-2,many
TGCGCCAGCAGAGGTTGGGATAGCAATCAGCCCCAGCATTTT,CASRGWDSNQPQHF,14,NA,TRBJ1-5,TRBV4-1,NA
TGTGCCAGCAGCCCGGGGCGGAGGACGGATGAAAAACTGTTTTTT,CASSPGRRTDEKLFF,15,NA,TRBJ1-4,TRBV5-8,many
TGTGCCAGCTCACGGACGGTGCAAGAGACCCAGTACTTC,CASSRTVQETQYF,13,NA,TRBJ2-5,TRBV18,many
TGCAGTGCTCAAACAGTGGCAGGGGGGCAGCCCCAGCATTTT,CSAQTVAGGQPQHF,14,TRBD1,TRBJ1-5,TRBV20-1,NA
TGTGCCTGGAGTGTAGGTAGCGGTAGCACAGATACGCAGTATTTT,CAWSVGSGSTDTQYF,15,NA,TRBJ2-3,TRBV30,many
TGTGCCAGCTCACCAATCTCTGACACTGAAGCTTTCTTT,CASSPISDTEAFF,13,NA,TRBJ1-1,TRBV18,many
TGTGCCAGCAGCCAAGAAAGGAGACTGGCTCCCTCCGAGCAGTACTTC,CASSQERRLAPSEQYF,16,NA,TRBJ2-7,TRBV3-1,NA
TGTGCCAGCTGGGGCCTCTATGGCTACACCTTC,CASWGLYGYTF,11,NA,TRBJ1-2,TRBV28,many